This TCR beta chain was captured in a study of Ad26.COV2.S vaccination and SARS-CoV-2 variants. Study findings and constraints: Placebo recipients trailed vaccine recipients in spike-specific TCR breadth. Placebo recipients and vaccine recipients were similar in non-spike TCR breadth.

Only a few counts were recorded for this clone. The antigen is not known. The table came from immunoSEQ multiplex PCR; TCRdb's copy has only in-frame clones and leaves some out. The profile shows some 300,000 clones, about 86% of them singletons. From germline, CDR1 is ENHRY and CDR2 SYGVKD. The germline V and J ends were trimmed by 0 bases and 1 base, with 11 bases remaining between them. The CDR3 has 16 residues. Sample treatment: around 19 received Ad26.COV2.S at low or high dose, single or two shots; several received placebo; per-sample allocation not given. Specimen acquisition occurred on day 63 following the initial vaccine or placebo injection. Built on an Ad26 vector, the vaccine expressed Wuhan-strain SARS-CoV-2 spike.

This chain uses TRBV10-3 with TRBJ2-3; either TRBD1 or TRBD2 may supply D (6 bases each). The source material was peripheral blood, sampled in a trial of Ad26.COV2.S vaccine versus placebo. The sequence derives from a person between 18 and 60 years old who received the Ad26.COV2.S COVID-19 vaccine or a placebo. CDR3 sequence: CAISESPGGGTDTQYF. For the CDR3, the DNA is TGTGCCATCAGTGAGTCCCCCGGGGGCGGCACAGATACGCAGTATTTT.